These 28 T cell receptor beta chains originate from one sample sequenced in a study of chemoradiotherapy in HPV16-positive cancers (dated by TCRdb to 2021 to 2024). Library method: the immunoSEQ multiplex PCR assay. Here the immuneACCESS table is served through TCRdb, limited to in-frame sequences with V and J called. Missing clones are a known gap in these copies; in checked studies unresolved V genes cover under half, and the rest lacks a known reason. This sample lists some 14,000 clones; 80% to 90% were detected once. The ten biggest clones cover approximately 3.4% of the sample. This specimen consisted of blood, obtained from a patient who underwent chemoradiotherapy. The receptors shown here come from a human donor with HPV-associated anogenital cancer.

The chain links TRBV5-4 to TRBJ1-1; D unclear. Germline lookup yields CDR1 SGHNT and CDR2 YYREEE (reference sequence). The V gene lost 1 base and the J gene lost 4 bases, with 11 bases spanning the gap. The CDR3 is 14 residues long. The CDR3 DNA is TGTGCCAGCAGCTTGATGGGGATGAGCACTGAAGCTTTCTTT. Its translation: CASSLMGMSTEAFF.

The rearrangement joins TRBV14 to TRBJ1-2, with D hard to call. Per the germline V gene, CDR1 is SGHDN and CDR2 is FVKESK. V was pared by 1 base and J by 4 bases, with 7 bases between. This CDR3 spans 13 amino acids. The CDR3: CASSQGYSYGYTF. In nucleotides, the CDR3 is TGTGCCAGCAGCCAAGGGTACTCCTATGGCTACACCTTC.

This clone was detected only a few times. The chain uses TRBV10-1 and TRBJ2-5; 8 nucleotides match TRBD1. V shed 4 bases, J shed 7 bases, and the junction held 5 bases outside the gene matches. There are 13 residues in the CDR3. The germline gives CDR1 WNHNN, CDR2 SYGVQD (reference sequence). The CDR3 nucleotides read TGCGCCAGCAGTGCGGACAGGGCGGGGACCCAGTACTTC. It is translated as CASSADRAGTQYF.

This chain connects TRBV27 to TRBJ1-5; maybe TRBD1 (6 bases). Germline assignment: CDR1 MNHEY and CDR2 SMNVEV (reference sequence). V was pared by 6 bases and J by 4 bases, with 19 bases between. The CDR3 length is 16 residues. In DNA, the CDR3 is TGTGCCAGCAGGCCAAGCGGGGGGCGCGGAAATCAGCCCCAGCATTTT. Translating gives CASRPSGGRGNQPQHF.

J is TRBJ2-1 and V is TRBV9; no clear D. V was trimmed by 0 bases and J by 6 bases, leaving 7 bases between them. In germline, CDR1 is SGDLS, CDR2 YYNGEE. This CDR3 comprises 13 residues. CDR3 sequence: CASSVGPTNEQFF. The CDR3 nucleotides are TGTGCCAGCAGCGTAGGACCCACCAATGAGCAGTTCTTC.

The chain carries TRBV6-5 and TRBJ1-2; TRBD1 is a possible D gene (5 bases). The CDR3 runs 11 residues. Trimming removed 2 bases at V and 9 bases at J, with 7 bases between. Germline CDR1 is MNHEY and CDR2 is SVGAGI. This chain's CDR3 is CASSYLGRYTF. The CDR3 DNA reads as TGTGCCAGCAGTTACCTGGGACGCTACACCTTC.

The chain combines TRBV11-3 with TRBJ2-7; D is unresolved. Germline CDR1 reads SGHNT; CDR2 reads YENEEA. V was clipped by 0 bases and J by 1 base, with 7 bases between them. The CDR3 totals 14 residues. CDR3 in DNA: TGTGCCAGCAGCTTAGATGGGGATTCCTACGAGCAGTACTTC. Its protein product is CASSLDGDSYEQYF.

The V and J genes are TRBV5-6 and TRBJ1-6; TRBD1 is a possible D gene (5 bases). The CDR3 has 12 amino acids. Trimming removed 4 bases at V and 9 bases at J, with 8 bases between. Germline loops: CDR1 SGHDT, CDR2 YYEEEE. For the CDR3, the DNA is TGTGCCAGCAGCCGACAGATTTCACCCCTCCACTTT. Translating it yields CASSRQISPLHF.

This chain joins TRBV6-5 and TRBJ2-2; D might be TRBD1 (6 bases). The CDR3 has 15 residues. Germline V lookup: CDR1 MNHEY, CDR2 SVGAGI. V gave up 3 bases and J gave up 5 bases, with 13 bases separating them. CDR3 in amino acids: CASSYGDMWTGELFF. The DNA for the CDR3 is TGTGCCAGCAGTTATGGGGACATGTGGACCGGGGAGCTGTTTTTT.

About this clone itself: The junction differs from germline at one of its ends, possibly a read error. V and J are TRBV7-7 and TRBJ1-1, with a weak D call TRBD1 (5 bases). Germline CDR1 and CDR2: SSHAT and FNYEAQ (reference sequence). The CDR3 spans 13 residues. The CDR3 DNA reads TGTGCTAGCAGCTCAGACAGAGACACTGAAGCTTTCTTT. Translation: CASSSDRDTEAFF.

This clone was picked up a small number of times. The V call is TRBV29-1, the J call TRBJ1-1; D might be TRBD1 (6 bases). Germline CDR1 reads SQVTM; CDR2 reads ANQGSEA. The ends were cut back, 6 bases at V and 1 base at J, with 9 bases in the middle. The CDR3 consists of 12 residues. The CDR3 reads CSVPQGNTEAFF. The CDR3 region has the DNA TGCAGCGTCCCACAGGGGAACACTGAAGCTTTCTTT.

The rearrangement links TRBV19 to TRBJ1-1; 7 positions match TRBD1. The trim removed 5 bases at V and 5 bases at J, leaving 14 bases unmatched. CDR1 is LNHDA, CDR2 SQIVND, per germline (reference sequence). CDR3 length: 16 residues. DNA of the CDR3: TGTGCCAGTAGTCGCGGATACAGGGGATGGGAGACTGAAGCTTTCTTT. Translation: CASSRGYRGWETEAFF.

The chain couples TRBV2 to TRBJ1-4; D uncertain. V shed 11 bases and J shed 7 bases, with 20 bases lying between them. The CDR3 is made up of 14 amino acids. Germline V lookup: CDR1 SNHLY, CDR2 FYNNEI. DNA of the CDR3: TGTGCCTCCAGGTCCGGAGCCTTGGCTGAAAAACTGTTTTTT. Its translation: CASRSGALAEKLFF.

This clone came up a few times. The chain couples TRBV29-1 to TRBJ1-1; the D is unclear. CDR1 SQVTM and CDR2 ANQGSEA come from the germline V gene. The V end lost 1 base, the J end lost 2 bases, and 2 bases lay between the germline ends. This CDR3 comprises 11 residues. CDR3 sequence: CSVEGNTEAFF. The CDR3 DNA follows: TGCAGCGTTGAAGGCAACACTGAAGCTTTCTTT.

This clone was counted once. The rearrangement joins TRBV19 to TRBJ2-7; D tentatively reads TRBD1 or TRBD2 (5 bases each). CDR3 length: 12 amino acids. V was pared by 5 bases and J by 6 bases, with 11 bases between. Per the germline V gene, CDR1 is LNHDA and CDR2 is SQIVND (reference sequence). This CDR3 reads CASSSGGGEQYF. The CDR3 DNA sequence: TGTGCCAGTAGTTCTGGGGGTGGCGAGCAGTACTTC.

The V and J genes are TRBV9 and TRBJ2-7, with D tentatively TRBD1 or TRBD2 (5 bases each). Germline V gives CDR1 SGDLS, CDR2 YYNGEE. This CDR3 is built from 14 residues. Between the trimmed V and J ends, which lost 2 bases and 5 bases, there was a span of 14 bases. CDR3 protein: CASSVGNGADEQYF. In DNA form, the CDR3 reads TGTGCCAGCAGCGTCGGGAATGGGGCCGACGAGCAGTACTTC.

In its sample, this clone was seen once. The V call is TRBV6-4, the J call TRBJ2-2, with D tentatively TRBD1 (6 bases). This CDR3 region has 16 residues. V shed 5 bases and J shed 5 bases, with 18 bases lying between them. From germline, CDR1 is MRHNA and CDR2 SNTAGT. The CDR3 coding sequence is TGTGCCAGCAGTCCCTACAGGGAGTCAAGGACCGGGGAGCTGTTTTTT. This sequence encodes CASSPYRESRTGELFF.

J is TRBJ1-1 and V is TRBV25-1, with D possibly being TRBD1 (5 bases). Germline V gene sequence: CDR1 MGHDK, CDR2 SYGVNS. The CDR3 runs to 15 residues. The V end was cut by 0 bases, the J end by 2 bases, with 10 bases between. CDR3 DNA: TGTGCCAGCAGTGAATATCTGGGGGTTAACACTGAAGCTTTCTTT. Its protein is CASSEYLGVNTEAFF.

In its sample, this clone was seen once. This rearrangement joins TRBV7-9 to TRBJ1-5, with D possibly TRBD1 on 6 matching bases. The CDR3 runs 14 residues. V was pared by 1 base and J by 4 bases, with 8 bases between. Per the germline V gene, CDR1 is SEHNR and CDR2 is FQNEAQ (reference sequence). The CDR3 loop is CASSLGQVNQPQHF. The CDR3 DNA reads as TGTGCCAGCAGCTTAGGACAGGTTAATCAGCCCCAGCATTTT.

DNA for the CDR3: TGTGCCAGCCTCACCCACTACGAGCAGTACTTC. Protein sequence: CASLTHYEQYF. J is TRBJ2-7 and V is TRBV6-1; D is undetermined. The V gene's germline CDR1 is MNHNS and CDR2 SASEGT. V shed 8 bases and J shed 3 bases, with 8 bases lying between them. This CDR3 spans 11 amino acids.

The CDR3 nucleotides read TGCAGCGTTGGATCCATCAATCAGCCCCAGCATTTT. This encodes CSVGSINQPQHF. V is TRBV29-1 and J is TRBJ1-5, with D uncertain. The CDR3 runs to 12 residues. V was clipped by 4 bases and J by 3 bases, with 7 bases between them. Germline lookup yields CDR1 SQVTM and CDR2 ANQGSEA.

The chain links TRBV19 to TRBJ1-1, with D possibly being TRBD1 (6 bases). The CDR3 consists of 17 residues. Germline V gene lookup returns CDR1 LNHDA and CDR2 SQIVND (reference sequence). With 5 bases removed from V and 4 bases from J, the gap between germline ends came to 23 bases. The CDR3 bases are TGTGCCAGTAGTCTCCAAGCCCTTATAGGGGGAGGCACTGAAGCTTTCTTT. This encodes CASSLQALIGGGTEAFF.

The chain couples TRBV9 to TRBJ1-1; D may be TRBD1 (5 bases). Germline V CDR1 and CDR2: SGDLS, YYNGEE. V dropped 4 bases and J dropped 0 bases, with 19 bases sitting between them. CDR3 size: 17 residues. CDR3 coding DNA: TGTGCCAGCAGCCCGCAGGGTTCACAACCGATGAACACTGAAGCTTTCTTT. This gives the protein CASSPQGSQPMNTEAFF.

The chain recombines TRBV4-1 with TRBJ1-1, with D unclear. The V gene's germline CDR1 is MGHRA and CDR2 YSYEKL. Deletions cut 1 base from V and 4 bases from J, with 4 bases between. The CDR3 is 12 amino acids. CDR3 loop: CASSQAATEAFF. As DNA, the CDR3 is TGCGCCAGCAGCCAAGCGGCCACTGAAGCTTTCTTT.

For the CDR3, the DNA is TGTGCCACCAGCAGAGTCCACACCGGGGAGCTGTTTTTT. Translated, it gives CATSRVHTGELFF. The chain carries TRBV15 and TRBJ2-2; D is undetermined. The CDR3 runs to 13 residues. V lost 1 base and J 3 bases, leaving 3 bases between the germline ends. Germline V CDR1 and CDR2: LNHNV, YYDKDF (reference sequence).

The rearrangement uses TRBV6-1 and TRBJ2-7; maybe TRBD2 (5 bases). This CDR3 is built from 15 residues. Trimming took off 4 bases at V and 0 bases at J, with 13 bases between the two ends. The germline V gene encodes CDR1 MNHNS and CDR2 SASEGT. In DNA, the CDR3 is TGTGCCAGCAGTGCGGCCCAGCGGAGCTCCTACGAGCAGTACTTC. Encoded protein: CASSAAQRSSYEQYF.

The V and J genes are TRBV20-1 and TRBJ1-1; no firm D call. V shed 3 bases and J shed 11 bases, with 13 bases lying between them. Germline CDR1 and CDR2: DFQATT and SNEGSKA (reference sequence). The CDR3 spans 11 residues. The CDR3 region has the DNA TGCAGTGCTAGTACGGGGATGGGGGCTTTCTTT. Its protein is CSASTGMGAFF.

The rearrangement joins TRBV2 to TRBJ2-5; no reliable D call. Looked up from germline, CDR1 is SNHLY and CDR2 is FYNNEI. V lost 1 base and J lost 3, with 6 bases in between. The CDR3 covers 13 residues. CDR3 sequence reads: CASSEGAKETQYF. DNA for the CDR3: TGTGCCAGCAGTGAAGGTGCGAAAGAGACCCAGTACTTC. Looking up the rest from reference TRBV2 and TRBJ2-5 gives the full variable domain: EPEVTQTPSHQVTQMGQEVILRCVPISNHLYFYWYRQILGQKVEFLVSFYNNEISEKSEIFDDQFSVERPDGSNFTLKIRSTKLEDSAMYFCASSEGAKETQYFGPGTRLLVL.